This is a list of T cell receptor beta chains from one sample in a study of OX40 agonist ivuxolimab in advanced cancers. TCRdb's copy holds only in-frame clones and misses some; the assay was immunoSEQ multiplex PCR. The top ten hold approximately 30% of the sample, which has 20,000 to 25,000 clones, 84% seen once. This specimen consisted of CD4+ or CD8+ T cells sorted from blood, obtained in a trial of the OX40 agonist ivuxolimab. The receptors originated from an adult with an advanced solid tumor such as melanoma, head and neck, liver or kidney cancer. Each CDR3 is given with its conserved first and last residue. D genes are given only for firm matches. Some rows have no size entry. The others give once, few or many, or a class for an expanded clone.

D	size	V	J	CDR3	DNA
TRBD2	NA	TRBV5-1	TRBJ2-7	CASSFLAGGGYEQYF	TGCGCCAGCAGCTTTCTCGCGGGAGGTGGCTACGAGCAGTACTTC
NA	NA	TRBV27	TRBJ2-7	CASSWTGNYEQYF	TGTGCCAGCAGCTGGACGGGGAACTACGAGCAGTACTTC
TRBD2	NA	TRBV7-2	TRBJ2-7	CASSVGLAGGYYEQYF	TGTGCCAGCAGCGTCGGACTAGCGGGAGGATACTACGAGCAGTACTTC
NA	NA	TRBV9	TRBJ2-7	CASSVNGVHSSYEQYF	TGTGCCAGCAGCGTCAACGGGGTCCATAGCTCCTACGAGCAGTACTTC
TRBD2	NA	TRBV28	TRBJ2-7	CASGIAGVYEQYF	TGTGCCAGCGGCATAGCGGGAGTCTACGAGCAGTACTTC
TRBD2	NA	TRBV27	TRBJ2-3	CASSPREGSTDTQYF	TGTGCCAGCAGCCCGAGGGAGGGAAGCACAGATACGCAGTATTTT
TRBD2	NA	TRBV9	TRBJ2-1	CASSVEGTSSNEQFF	TGTGCCAGCAGCGTAGAGGGGACTAGCAGCAATGAGCAGTTCTTC
NA	NA	TRBV4-2	TRBJ2-3	CASSQDGPVAGRTTDTQYF	TGTGCCAGCAGCCAAGATGGTCCTGTCGCAGGGAGGACCACAGATACGCAGTATTTT
NA	NA	TRBV28	TRBJ2-1	CASSSSEAGSDSSYNEQFF	TGTGCCAGCAGCTCGTCGGAGGCAGGTAGCGACTCATCCTACAATGAGCAGTTCTTC
TRBD1	once	TRBV10-2	TRBJ2-7	CASSEMRQGGYEQYF	TGCGCCAGCAGTGAGATGAGACAGGGGGGTTACGAGCAGTACTTC
NA	NA	TRBV5-6	TRBJ1-1	CASSFEGGGTEAFF	TGTGCCAGCAGTTTTGAGGGGGGCGGCACTGAAGCTTTCTTT
TRBD1	few	TRBV9	TRBJ2-5	CASSASGTGGETQYF	TGTGCCAGCAGCGCCTCCGGGACAGGGGGAGAGACCCAGTACTTC
NA	NA	TRBV27	TRBJ2-3	CASSILRTASTDTQYF	TGTGCCAGCAGTATCCTAAGGACAGCTAGCACAGATACGCAGTATTTT
TRBD2	NA	TRBV11-2	TRBJ2-7	CASSRGLAGAYEQYF	TGTGCCAGCAGCCGAGGACTAGCGGGAGCCTACGAGCAGTACTTC
NA	NA	TRBV4-1	TRBJ2-3	CASSLDRLSTDTQYF	TGCGCCAGCAGCCTAGACAGGCTTAGCACAGATACGCAGTATTTT
NA	NA	TRBV7-8	TRBJ1-4	CASSYRRGTTNEKLFF	TGTGCCAGCAGCTACCGGAGAGGGACAACTAATGAAAAACTGTTTTTT
TRBD1	NA	TRBV4-1	TRBJ2-3	CASSQGTGAFSTDTQYF	TGCGCCAGCAGCCAAGGGACAGGTGCCTTTAGCACAGATACGCAGTATTTT
NA	few	TRBV6-5	TRBJ1-5	CASSYGEPGQPQHF	TGTGCCAGCAGTTACGGTGAACCGGGACAGCCCCAGCATTTT
TRBD1	NA	TRBV30	TRBJ2-7	CAWSGTRQGDWDEQYF	TGTGCCTGGAGTGGTACTAGACAGGGTGATTGGGACGAGCAGTACTTC
TRBD1	NA	TRBV14	TRBJ2-5	CASSLRRGAQGAETQYF	TGTGCCAGCAGCCTCCGAAGGGGAGCACAGGGGGCAGAGACCCAGTACTTC
NA	NA	TRBV9	TRBJ2-1	CARLDEAGSYNEQFF	TGTGCCCGCCTGGACGAAGCGGGCTCCTACAATGAGCAGTTCTTC
TRBD1	NA	TRBV30	TRBJ2-7	CAWRGQGSYEQYF	TGTGCCTGGAGGGGACAGGGTTCATACGAGCAGTACTTC
TRBD1	NA	TRBV4-1	TRBJ2-7	CASSQPGTGKGQYF	TGCGCCAGCAGCCAACCCGGGACAGGGAAGGGGCAGTACTTC
NA	NA	TRBV6-1	TRBJ2-7	CASSTNEWAGEQYF	TGTGCCAGCAGCACTAACGAGTGGGCGGGGGAGCAGTACTTC
TRBD1	NA	TRBV6-4	TRBJ2-3	CASRTGQGKDTQYF	TGTGCCAGCAGGACCGGACAGGGGAAAGATACGCAGTATTTT
NA	NA	TRBV5-6	TRBJ1-2	CASSFPGRDYGYTF	TGTGCCAGCAGCTTTCCCGGTCGGGACTATGGCTACACCTTC
NA	NA	TRBV5-6	TRBJ2-1	CASSGGAGNEQFF	TGTGCCAGCAGCGGGGGAGCCGGGAATGAGCAGTTCTTC
TRBD2	NA	TRBV11-2	TRBJ2-2	CASRLHPGLATGELFF	TGTGCCAGCAGACTACATCCGGGACTAGCGACCGGGGAGCTGTTTTTT
TRBD2	NA	TRBV13	TRBJ2-1	CASSFEGTSGRNEQFF	TGTGCCAGCAGCTTTGAAGGTACTAGCGGGAGAAATGAGCAGTTCTTC
TRBD1	NA	TRBV5-5	TRBJ2-7	CASSTLDRTPYEQYF	TGTGCCAGCAGCACTCTGGACAGGACCCCCTACGAGCAGTACTTC
NA	NA	TRBV28	TRBJ1-2	CASRKYGYTF	TGTGCCAGCAGGAAATATGGCTACACCTTC
TRBD1	once	TRBV9	TRBJ2-3	CASSMKDRVEDTQYF	TGTGCCAGCAGCATGAAGGACAGGGTAGAAGATACGCAGTATTTT